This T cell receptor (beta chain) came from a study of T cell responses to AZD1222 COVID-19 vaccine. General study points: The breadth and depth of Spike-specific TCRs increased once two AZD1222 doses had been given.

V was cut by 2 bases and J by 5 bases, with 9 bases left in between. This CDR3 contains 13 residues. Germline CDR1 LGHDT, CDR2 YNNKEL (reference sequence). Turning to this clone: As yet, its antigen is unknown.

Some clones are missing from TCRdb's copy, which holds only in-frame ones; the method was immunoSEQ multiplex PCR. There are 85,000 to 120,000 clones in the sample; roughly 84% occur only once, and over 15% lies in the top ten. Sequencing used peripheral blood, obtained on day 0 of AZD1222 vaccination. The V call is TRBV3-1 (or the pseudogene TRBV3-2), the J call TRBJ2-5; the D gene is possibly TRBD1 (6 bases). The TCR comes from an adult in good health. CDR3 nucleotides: TGTGCCAGCAGCCAAAGGGGGTCGGAGACCCAGTACTTC. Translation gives CASSQRGSETQYF.